The present T cell receptor (beta chain) was sequenced within a study of cytomegalovirus exposure and HLA in healthy donors. Looking at the study overall: Among 150 million to 200 million T cells, an earlier analysis found roughly 100 million unique TCR beta sequences.

General study results and limits: Evidence from a later analysis indicated that most CMV-associated TCR beta chains looked HLA-restricted.

PCR primers comprised 60 Vbeta and 13 Jbeta primers. Sequencing was performed with immunoSEQ multiplex PCR; in TCRdb, only in-frame clones are kept and a portion is missing. This listing includes more than 45,000 clones. Turning to this clone: Its cognate antigen is unknown.

Germline assignment: CDR1 MNHEY and CDR2 SVGAGI. This CDR3 comprises 14 residues. V dropped 1 base and J dropped 1 base, with 6 bases sitting between them. This clonotype originated in a male donor in good health and CMV-seronegative. The sample comprised PBMCs. V usage is TRBV6-5 and J usage is TRBJ2-3; tentatively, D is TRBD1 (5 bases). CDR3 loop: CASSYLQGTDTQYF. CDR3 sequence (DNA): TGTGCCAGCAGTTACTTACAGGGCACAGATACGCAGTATTTT.